This TCR beta chain was found in a study of human T cells and chemical hapten exposure (dated by TCRdb to the early 2020s). A note on the overall study: For sensitization, 2% DPC in acetone was applied to a roughly 2 cm by roughly 2 cm area of upper inner arm skin. Patch tests used Finn chambers with 0.01% DPC on the upper back, scored after 6 days by International Contact Dermatitis Research Group standards. Peripheral blood TCR repertoire changes were tracked in vivo in alopecia patients during primary and secondary sensitization to the hapten diphenylcyclopropenone (DPC). Patients additionally received weekly therapeutic DPC doses to the scalp throughout the approximately 25-week study period. Libraries were pooled for sequencing, and variation in per-sample TCR yields was attributed mainly to small differences in library volumes within the pool. Blood samples were taken from patients before sensitization (week 0) and then at 2, 6 and about 24 weeks after DPC sensitization. Alopecia areata with under or over 50% scalp involvement, alopecia totalis and alopecia universalis were represented in the patient cohort, which was mostly female. Twenty-nine alopecia patients provided blood for TCR sequencing at one to four time points (pre-sensitization, 2, 6 and 24 weeks).

This clonotype was counted many times. Its antigen is unknown. No clone much larger than this one lies a single base away; base qualities are absent. Libraries came from RACE. TCRdb shows the sequencer as NextSeq 500. During library preparation, unique molecular identifiers were attached to individual cDNA molecules so that TCRs could be counted quantitatively and reproducibly. For every blood RNA sample, sequencing covered both the TCR alpha and TCR beta chains. Per the authors' processing: The median number of TCRs per sample was approximately 93,000, ranging from about 23,224 to 700,000. V, J and CDR3 annotation of the TCR reads was carried out using the Decombinator software suite. For the PS versus PT1 abundance plots, all samples were subsampled to the same number of TCRs (28,000). Expanded TCRs were defined as absent before sensitization and observed at least eight times at the 2-week time point. The public sequencing data were trimmed at Q25 with fastp and processed into clonotypes with MiXCR by TCRdb, which kept only in-frame beta chains. Every CDR3 protein is listed once, alongside the most common genes and DNA of its rows. None of the V and J calls come from the authors' own analysis; TCRdb made them. Recorded for this sample are more than 90,000 distinct CDR3 sequences; 9.5% to 12% of them occurred a single time. The top ten hold 2.5% to 4% of the sample.

The research as a whole found: DPC sensitization did not change the number of TCRs with a frequency above 1 in 1000, and there was no evidence of changes in global repertoire structure. Because every patient had alopecia, a presumed autoimmune disease, the patients' immune response might differ from that of healthy individuals. The number of PT1 expanded TCRs positively correlated with patch test score, significant at thresholds 8, 16 and 32 but not 4. After repeated subsampling, changes were observed in the strength of the expansion versus patch-test correlation and in the threshold at which the correlation became significant. Compared with pre-sensitization or healthy control sets, expanded TCRs formed significantly more large CDR3 similarity clusters, which is consistent with antigen-driven responses.

The intended sense of this specimen's time point label: patch test 2, 6 weeks after DPC sensitization. Explained via the paper, the treatment or condition label denotes: therapeutic diphenylcyclopropenone sensitization with weekly scalp DPC. At each patch-test visit, blood was drawn before the patch test was applied. Patients were considered eligible if aged 18 to 70, diagnosed with alopecia and deemed suitable for DPC therapy, and patients were excluded if pregnant. Total RNA was extracted from unfractionated whole blood that had been collected in Tempus Blood RNA tubes. The CDR3 numbers 19 residues from cysteine through phenylalanine. Only the CDR3 DNA is retained, 57 bases long and in frame from the first base. For this chain, trimming is 0 bases at the V end and 0 bases at the J end, and the number of junction bases without a gene match is 8. CDR1 and CDR2 were assigned from the germline V gene as SGHDN and FVKESK.

Here the sequenced sample was whole blood, taken in connection with sensitization to the hapten diphenylcyclopropenone (DPC). The sequence derives from a woman between 35 and 50 years old with alopecia areata. Some clones in this sample may be carry-over from other donors' samples. In this chain, TRBV14 is recombined with TRBJ2-1; the junction holds 10 bases that match TRBD2. This receptor has the CDR3 CASSQDPGTSGTSYNEQFF. The DNA is as follows: TGTGCCAGCAGCCAAGATCCAGGTACTAGCGGGACCTCCTACAATGAGCAGTTCTTC.